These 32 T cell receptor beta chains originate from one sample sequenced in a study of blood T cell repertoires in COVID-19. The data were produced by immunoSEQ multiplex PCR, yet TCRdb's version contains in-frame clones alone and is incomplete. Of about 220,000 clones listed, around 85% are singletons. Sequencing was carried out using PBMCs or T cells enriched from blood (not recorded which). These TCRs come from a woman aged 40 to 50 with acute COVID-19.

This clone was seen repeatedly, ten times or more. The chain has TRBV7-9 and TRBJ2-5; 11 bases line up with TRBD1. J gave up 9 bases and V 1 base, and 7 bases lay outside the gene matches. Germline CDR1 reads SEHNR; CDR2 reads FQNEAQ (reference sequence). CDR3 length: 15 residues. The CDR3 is CASSLGTGGKISQYF. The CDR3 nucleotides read TGTGCCAGCAGCTTAGGGACAGGGGGCAAAATCTCCCAGTACTTC.

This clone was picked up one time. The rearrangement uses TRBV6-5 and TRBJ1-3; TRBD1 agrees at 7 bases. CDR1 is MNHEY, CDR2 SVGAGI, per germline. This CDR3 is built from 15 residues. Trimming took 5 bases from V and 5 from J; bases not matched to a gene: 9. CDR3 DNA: TGTGCCAGCAGTCCCCGGGACAGCCGACGAAACACCATATATTTT. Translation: CASSPRDSRRNTIYF.

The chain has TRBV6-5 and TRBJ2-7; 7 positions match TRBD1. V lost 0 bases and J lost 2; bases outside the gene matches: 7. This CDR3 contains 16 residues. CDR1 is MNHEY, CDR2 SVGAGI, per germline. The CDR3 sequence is CASSYSTGHTPYEQYF. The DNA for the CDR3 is TGTGCCAGCAGTTACTCGACAGGGCATACCCCCTACGAGCAGTACTTC.

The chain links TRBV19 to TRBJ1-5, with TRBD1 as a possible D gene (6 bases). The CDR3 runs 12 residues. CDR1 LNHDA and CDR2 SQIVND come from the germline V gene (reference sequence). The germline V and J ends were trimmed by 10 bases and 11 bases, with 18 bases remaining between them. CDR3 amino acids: CATSDSFLAQHF. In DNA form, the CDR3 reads TGTGCCACCTCGGACAGCTTTCTGGCCCAGCATTTT.

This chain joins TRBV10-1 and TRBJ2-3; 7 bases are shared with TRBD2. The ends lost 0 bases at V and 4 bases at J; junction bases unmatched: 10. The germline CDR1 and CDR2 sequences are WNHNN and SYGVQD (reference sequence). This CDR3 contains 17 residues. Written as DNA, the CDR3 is TGCGCCAGCAGTGAGTCGACTCTGGCGGGGGTGCCAGATACGCAGTATTTT. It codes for CASSESTLAGVPDTQYF.

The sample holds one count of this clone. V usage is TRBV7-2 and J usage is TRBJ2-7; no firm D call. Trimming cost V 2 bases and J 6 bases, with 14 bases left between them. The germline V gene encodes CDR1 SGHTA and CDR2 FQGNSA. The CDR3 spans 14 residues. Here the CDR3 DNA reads TGTGCCAGCAGCTTACTCGCCCGAGCGAGCGAGCAGTACTTC. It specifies CASSLLARASEQYF. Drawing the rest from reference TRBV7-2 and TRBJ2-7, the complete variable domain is GAGVSQSPSNKVTEKGKDVELRCDPISGHTALYWYRQSLGQGLEFLIYFQGNSAPDKSGLPSDRFSAERTGGSVSTLTIQRTQQEDSAVYLCASSLLARASEQYFGPGTRLTVT.

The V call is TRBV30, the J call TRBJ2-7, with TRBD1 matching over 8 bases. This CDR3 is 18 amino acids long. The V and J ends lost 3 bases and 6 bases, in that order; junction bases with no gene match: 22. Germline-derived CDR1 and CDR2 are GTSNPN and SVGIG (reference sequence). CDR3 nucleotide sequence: TGTGCCTGGAGGGACCTAGGACAGGGTCTTCGTTACGGCCCCGAGCAGTACTTC. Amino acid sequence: CAWRDLGQGLRYGPEQYF.

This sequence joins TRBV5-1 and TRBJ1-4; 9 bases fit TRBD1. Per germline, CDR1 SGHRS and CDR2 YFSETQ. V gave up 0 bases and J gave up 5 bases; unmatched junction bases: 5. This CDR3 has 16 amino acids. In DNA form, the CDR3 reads TGCGCCAGCAGCTTGGGCGACAGGGGGGGAAATGAAAAACTGTTTTTT. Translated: CASSLGDRGGNEKLFF. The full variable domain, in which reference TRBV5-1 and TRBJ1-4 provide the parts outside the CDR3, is KAGVTQTPRYLIKTRGQQVTLSCSPISGHRSVSWYQQTPGQGLQFLFEYFSETQRNKGNFPGRFSGRQFSNSRSEMNVSTLELGDSALYLCASSLGDRGGNEKLFFGSGTQLSVL.

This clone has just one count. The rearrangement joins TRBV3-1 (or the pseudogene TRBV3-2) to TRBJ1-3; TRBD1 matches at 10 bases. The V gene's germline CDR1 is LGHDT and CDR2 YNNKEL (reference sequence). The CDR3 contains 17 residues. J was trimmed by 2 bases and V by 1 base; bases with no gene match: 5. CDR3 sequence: CASSQAWGTGAGNTIYF. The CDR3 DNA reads TGTGCCAGCAGCCAAGCCTGGGGGACAGGGGCTGGAAACACCATATATTTT.

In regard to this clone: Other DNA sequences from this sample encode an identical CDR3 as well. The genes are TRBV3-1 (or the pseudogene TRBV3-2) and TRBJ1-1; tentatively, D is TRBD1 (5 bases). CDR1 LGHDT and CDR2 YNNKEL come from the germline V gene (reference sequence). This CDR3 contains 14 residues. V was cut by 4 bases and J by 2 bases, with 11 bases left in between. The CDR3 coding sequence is TGTGCCAGCAGCCCGCGGGGCTCTAACACTGAAGCTTTCTTT. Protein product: CASSPRGSNTEAFF.

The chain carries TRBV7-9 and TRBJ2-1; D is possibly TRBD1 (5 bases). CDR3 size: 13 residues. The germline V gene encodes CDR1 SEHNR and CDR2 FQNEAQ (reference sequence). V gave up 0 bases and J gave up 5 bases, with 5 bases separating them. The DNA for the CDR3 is TGTGCCAGCAGCTTAGCAGGGGACAATGAGCAGTTCTTC. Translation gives CASSLAGDNEQFF.

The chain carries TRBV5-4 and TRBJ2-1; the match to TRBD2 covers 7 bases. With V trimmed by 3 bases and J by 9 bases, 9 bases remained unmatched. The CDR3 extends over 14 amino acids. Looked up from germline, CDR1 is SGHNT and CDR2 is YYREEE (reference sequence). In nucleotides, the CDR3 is TGTGCCAGCAGCTCGGACCCTAGCGGCGCTGAGCAGTTCTTC. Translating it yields CASSSDPSGAEQFF.

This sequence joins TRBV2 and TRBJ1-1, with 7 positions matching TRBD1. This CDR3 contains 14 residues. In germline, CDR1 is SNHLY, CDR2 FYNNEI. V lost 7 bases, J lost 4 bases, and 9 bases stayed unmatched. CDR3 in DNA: TGTGCCAGCATATTACAGGGGTGGGGCACTGAAGCTTTCTTT. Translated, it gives CASILQGWGTEAFF.

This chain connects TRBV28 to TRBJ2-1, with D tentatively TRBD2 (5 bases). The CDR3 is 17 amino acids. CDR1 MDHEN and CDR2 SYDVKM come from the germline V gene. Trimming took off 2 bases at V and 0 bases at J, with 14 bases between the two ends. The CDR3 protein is CASSLPWERSSYNEQFF. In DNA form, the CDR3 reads TGTGCCAGCAGTTTACCCTGGGAGCGGAGCTCCTACAATGAGCAGTTCTTC. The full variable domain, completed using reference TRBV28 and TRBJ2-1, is DVKVTQSSRYLVKRTGEKVFLECVQDMDHENMFWYRQDPGLGLRLIYFSYDVKMKEKGDIPEGYSVSREKKERFSLILESASTNQTSMYLCASSLPWERSSYNEQFFGPGTRLTVL.

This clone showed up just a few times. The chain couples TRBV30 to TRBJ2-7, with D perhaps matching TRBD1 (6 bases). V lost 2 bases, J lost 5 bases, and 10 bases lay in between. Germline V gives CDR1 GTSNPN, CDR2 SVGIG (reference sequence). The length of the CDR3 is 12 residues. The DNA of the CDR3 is TGTGCCTGGAGTTTACAGGGACACGAGCAGTACTTC. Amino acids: CAWSLQGHEQYF.

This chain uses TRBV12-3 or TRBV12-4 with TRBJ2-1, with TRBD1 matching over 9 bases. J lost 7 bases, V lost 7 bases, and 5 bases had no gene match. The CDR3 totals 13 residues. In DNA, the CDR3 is TGTGCCAGCACCTGGGACAGGGTTAATGAGCAGTTCTTC. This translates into CASTWDRVNEQFF.

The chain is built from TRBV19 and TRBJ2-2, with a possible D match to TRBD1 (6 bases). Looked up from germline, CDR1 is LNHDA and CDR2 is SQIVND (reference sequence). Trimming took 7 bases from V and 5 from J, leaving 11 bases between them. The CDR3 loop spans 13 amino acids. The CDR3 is CASTYTGTGELFF. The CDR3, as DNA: TGTGCCAGTACATACACAGGGACCGGGGAGCTGTTTTTT.

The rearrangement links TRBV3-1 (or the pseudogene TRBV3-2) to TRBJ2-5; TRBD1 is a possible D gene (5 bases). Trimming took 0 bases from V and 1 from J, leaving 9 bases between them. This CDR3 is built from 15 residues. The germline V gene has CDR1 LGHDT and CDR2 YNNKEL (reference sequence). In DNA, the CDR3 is TGTGCCAGCAGCCAAGAAGACAGCTTCCAAGAGACCCAGTACTTC. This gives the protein CASSQEDSFQETQYF.

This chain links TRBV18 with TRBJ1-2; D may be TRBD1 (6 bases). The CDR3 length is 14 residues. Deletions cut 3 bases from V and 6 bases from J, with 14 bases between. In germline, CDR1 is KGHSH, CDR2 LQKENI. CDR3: CASSPGRDTDGYTF. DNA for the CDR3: TGTGCCAGCTCACCCGGCCGGGACACAGATGGCTACACCTTC.

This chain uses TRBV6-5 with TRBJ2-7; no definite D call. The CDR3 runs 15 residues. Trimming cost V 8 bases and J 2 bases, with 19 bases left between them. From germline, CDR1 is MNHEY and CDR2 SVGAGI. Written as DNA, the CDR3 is TGTGCCAGCCTACTTACGGGTCACGCGACCTACGAGCAGTACTTC. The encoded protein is CASLLTGHATYEQYF.

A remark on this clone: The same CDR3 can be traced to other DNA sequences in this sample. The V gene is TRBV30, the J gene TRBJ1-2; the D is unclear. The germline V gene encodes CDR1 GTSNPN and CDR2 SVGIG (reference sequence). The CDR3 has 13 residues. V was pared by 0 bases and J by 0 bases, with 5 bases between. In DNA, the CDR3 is TGTGCCTGGAGTGTACGGGCTAACTATGGCTACACCTTC. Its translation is CAWSVRANYGYTF.

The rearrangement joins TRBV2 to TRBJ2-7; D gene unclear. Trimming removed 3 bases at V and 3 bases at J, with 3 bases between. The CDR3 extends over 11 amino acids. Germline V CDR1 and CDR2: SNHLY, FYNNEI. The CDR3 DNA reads TGTGCCAGCAGTGATTACTACGAGCAGTACTTC. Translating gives CASSDYYEQYF.

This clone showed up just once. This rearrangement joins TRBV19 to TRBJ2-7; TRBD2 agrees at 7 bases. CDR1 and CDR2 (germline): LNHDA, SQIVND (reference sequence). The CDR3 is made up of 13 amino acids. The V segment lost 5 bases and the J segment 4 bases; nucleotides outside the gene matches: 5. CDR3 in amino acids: CASSPGLLYEQYF. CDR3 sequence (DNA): TGTGCCAGTAGTCCGGGACTATTATACGAGCAGTACTTC.

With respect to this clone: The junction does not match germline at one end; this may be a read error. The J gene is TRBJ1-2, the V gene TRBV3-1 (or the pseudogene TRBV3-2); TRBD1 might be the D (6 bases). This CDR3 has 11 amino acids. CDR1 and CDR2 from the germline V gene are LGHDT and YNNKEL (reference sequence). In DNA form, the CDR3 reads TGTGCCAGCAGCCAAGATGGACAGCCCTTCTTC. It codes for CASSQDGQPFF.

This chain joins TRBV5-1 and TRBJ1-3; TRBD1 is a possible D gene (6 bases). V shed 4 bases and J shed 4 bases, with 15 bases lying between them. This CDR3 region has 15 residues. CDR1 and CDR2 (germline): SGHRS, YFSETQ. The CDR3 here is CASSPGHTEGNTIYF. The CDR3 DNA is TGCGCCAGCAGCCCGGGACATACAGAAGGAAACACCATATATTTT.

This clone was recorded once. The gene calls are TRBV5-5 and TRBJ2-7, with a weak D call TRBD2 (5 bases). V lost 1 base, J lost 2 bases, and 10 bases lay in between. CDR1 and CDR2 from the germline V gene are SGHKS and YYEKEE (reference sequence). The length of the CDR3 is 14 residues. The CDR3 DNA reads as TGTGCCAGCAGCTTGCCGGGGTCCCCCTACGAGCAGTACTTC. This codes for CASSLPGSPYEQYF.

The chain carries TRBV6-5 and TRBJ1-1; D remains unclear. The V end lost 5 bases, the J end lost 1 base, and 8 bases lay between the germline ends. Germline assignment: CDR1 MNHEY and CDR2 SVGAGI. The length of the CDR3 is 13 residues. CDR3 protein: CASSMEQNTEAFF. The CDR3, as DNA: TGTGCCAGCAGTATGGAGCAGAACACTGAAGCTTTCTTT.

As DNA, the CDR3 is TGTGCCAGCAGTACCCTGACAGGGGGCATCTATGGCTACACCTTC. This translates into CASSTLTGGIYGYTF. The chain employs TRBV27 and TRBJ1-2; 10 nucleotides match TRBD1. V was clipped by 5 bases and J by 4 bases; unmatched bases: 7. This CDR3 has 15 residues. Germline V CDR1 and CDR2: MNHEY, SMNVEV (reference sequence).

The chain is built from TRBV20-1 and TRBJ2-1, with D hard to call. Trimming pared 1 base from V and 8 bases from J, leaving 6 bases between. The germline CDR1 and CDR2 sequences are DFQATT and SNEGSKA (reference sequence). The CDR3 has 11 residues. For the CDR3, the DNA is TGCAGTGCTAGAGCTTCCTATGAGCAGTTCTTC. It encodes CSARASYEQFF.

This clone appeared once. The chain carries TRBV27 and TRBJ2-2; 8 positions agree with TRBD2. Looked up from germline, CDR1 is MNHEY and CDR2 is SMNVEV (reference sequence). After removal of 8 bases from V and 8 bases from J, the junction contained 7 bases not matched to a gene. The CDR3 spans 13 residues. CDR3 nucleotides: TGTGCCAGCTCTTCCGGGGGGGCTGGGGAGCTGTTTTTT. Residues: CASSSGGAGELFF.

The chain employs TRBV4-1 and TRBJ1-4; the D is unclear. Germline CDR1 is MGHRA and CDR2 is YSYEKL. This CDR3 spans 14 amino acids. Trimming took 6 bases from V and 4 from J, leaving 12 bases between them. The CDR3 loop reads CASSLIQVNEKLFF. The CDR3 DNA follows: TGCGCCAGCAGTTTGATCCAGGTTAATGAAAAACTGTTTTTT.

The CDR3 DNA reads TGTGCCAGCAGTGAAGAAGGGTCTAGCGGGAGGGTTTTGGAGACCCAGTACTTC. It encodes CASSEEGSSGRVLETQYF. The J gene is TRBJ2-5, the V gene TRBV6-1, with TRBD2 identical over 12 bases. The CDR3 runs to 18 residues. The trim removed 1 base at V and 5 bases at J, leaving 11 bases unmatched. Per germline, CDR1 MNHNS and CDR2 SASEGT.